This TCR beta chain was found in a study of PD-L1 blockade in urothelial cancer (dated by TCRdb to about 2017). Study-level background: All patients started therapy around 2014 and received atezolizumab 1,200 mg intravenously every 3 weeks. In the same patients who had TCR sequencing, pretreatment tumors also underwent whole exome sequencing and RNA sequencing. A median of roughly 140,000 T cells and just over 80,000 unique TCRs was obtained from blood samples, and a median clonality of around 0.072 was observed. Blood samples were analyzed 3 weeks after the start of treatment (second dose) and 6 weeks after the start of treatment. About nine tenths of the roughly 29 patients were males with bladder-origin urothelial cancer, and about 65% of the roughly 30 reported a prior smoking history. Somatic, immune and clinical correlates of response to PD-L1 blockade with atezolizumab in urothelial cancer were the focus of an exploratory multi-omic analysis. Pretreatment blood TCR-seq was available for 27 to 30 patients, at least one posttreatment blood collection was obtained for approximately 25 patients, and tumor TCR-seq was available for approximately 25 patients. Pretreatment tumor samples, along with matched peripheral blood collected serially before and after atezolizumab treatment, underwent TCR sequencing. Durable clinical benefit was achieved by nine patients but not by the remaining 20. Durable clinical benefit meant progression-free survival longer than 6 months, and TCR features were also tested against progression-free and overall survival. An ECOG performance status of 0 or 1 was recorded for the patients, and 0 to 3 prior chemotherapy regimens had been received by the patients.

What the time point label conveys for this sample: peripheral blood 6 weeks after treatment start. A total of 25 to 30 patients with locally advanced or metastatic urothelial carcinoma, treated at Memorial Sloan Kettering on a trial protocol, made up the cohort. Peripheral blood mononuclear cells were collected pretreatment and during treatment, with between 1 and 8 total time points obtained per patient. The Qiagen DNeasy Blood extraction kit was used to purify genomic DNA from total PBMCs and tumor samples. PBMCs were collected pretreatment and during treatment and were isolated and stored as previously described. Germline trimming: 6 bases from V, 1 base from J; junction bases outside gene matches: 8. Per the germline V gene, SGHAT is the CDR1 and FQNNGV is the CDR2. The CDR3 runs 15 residues from the cysteine to the phenylalanine. Of all the DNA, just the CDR3 is kept, 45 bases in frame from base 1.

Details on this clone: What antigen it recognizes has not been identified. Base quality data are lacking; no much larger clone is found one base away.

Synthetic TCR analog templates were spiked into each PCR to estimate absolute template abundance from read counts. Using the immunoSEQ assay, TCRbeta CDR3 regions were amplified from genomic DNA with bias-controlled V and J gene primers. Sequencing of rearranged TCRbeta segments was performed at approximately 20X coverage. Per the authors' processing: Sequencing errors were corrected by clustering, and CDR3s were annotated against IMGT so that V, D and J genes could be assigned. Downstream analyses used only productive TCRbeta rearrangements, leaving out any out-of-frame or stop-codon sequences. Clonality was calculated as one minus the Shannon entropy normalized by the log of the number of unique productive sequences. Clones differing between time points or between blood and tumor were identified using Fisher's exact test with Benjamini-Hochberg correction, with an adjusted p below 0.01 applied as the threshold. TCRdb carries this immuneACCESS record with in-frame sequences only. Its versions omit some clonotypes, under half of them owing to an unresolved V gene in the studies checked, with the rest unexplained. That table supplies the V and J calls and clone size; D and trimming were determined from the DNA. The table for this sample lists under 60,000 clones; more than 75% of them were counted only once. 8.5% to 12% of the sample is held by the ten biggest clonotypes.

Results the study describes overall, beyond this receptor: Because the sample size was small (n ≈ 28) and many of the analyses were exploratory, the results are meant to be hypothesis-generating. Improved progression-free and overall survival was associated with having pretreatment peripheral blood TCR clonality below the median. Among patients with durable benefit, tumor-associated TCR clones showed greater expansion in peripheral blood 3 weeks after treatment started (n = 22, p = 0.022).

The sequencing used PBMCs, collected around atezolizumab (anti-PD-L1) treatment. This receptor was identified in a man aged 55-75 years with urothelial cancer. This chain joins TRBV11-2 to TRBJ1-1; 7 of the junction bases match TRBD1. The nucleotide sequence is given as TGTGCCAGCAGTCCGAGGGGGACAGCGAACACTGAAGCTTTCTTT. Its product reads: CASSPRGTANTEAFF. Beyond the CDR3, the reference TRBV11-2 and TRBJ1-1 genes provide the residues; the full variable domain reads: EAGVAQSPRYKIIEKRQSVAFWCNPISGHATLYWYQQILGQGPKLLIQFQNNGVVDDSQLPKDRFSAERLKGVDSTLKIQPAKLEDSAVYLCASSPRGTANTEAFFGQGTRLTVV.